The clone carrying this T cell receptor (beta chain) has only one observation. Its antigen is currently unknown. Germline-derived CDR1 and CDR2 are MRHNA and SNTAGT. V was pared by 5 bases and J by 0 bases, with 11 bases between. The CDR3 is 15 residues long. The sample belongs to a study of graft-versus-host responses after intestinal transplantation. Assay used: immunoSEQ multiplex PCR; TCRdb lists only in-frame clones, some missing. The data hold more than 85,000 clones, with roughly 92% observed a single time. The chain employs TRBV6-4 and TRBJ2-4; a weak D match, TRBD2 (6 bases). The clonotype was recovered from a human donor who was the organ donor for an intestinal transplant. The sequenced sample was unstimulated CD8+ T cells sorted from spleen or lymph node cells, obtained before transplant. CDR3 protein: CASSRAGLAKNIQYF. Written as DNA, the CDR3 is TGTGCCAGCAGTCGGGCGGGGTTAGCCAAAAACATTCAGTACTTC.